This TCR beta chain stems from a study of CD8+ T cells in alopecia areata. In the study overall: Scoring of treated patients' severity used the percentage of affected scalp area. Study-level results: Scalp clonality and expanded CD8+ clones among the top 100 showed significant decreases with tofacitinib. Sharing of TCR sequences between patients (possibly for HLA-related reasons) was less clear than in mice. During tofacitinib treatment, many expanded lesional clones remained in scalp and blood.

In the case of this clone: Its antigen is currently unknown.

The CDR3 is 15 residues long. Germline values: CDR1 MGHRA, CDR2 YSYEKL. J lost 10 bases, V lost 3 bases, and 8 bases had no gene match. The treatment denotes: oral pan-JAK inhibitor, 5-10 mg twice daily. Following extraction, RNA underwent reverse transcription to cDNA, which served as the sequencing template. Only in-frame clones appear in the TCRdb table, and some are missing; sequencing was by immunoSEQ multiplex PCR. The sample gives under 300,000 clones, 60% of which show up once; around 0.84% is in the top ten. The chain has TRBV4-1 and TRBJ2-6, with 8 nucleotides matching TRBD2. Sample: CD4+ T cells sorted from blood, taken at approximately week 51, from a patient treated with tofacitinib. The receptor comes from a human donor with alopecia areata. The CDR3 DNA sequence: TGCGCCAGCAGCCAGCCGACTAGCGCCTCAAACGTCCTGACTTTC. It translates to CASSQPTSASNVLTF.